Following are 31 T cell receptor beta chains from one sample sequenced in a study of blood T cell repertoires in COVID-19. Here immunoSEQ multiplex PCR was the method, and the copy in TCRdb shows in-frame clones only, minus some. Among fewer than 500,000 clones, around 87% were seen once, and the ten largest hold 0.7%. The sample taken for sequencing was PBMCs or T cells enriched from blood (not recorded which). Receptors originate from a young woman who had recovered from COVID-19.

The gene calls are TRBV15 and TRBJ2-7; a possible D gene is TRBD2 (5 bases). The length of the CDR3 is 15 residues. The V gene lost 0 bases and the J gene lost 7 bases, with 16 bases spanning the gap. CDR1 and CDR2 from the germline V gene are LNHNV and YYDKDF (reference sequence). For the CDR3, the DNA is TGTGCCACCAGCAGAGATAAAGCGGAACTGAGGGAGCAGTACTTC. Translating it yields CATSRDKAELREQYF.

This clone was counted a few times. V and J are TRBV5-1 and TRBJ1-4, with 10 positions matching TRBD1. This CDR3 has 16 residues. Germline V gives CDR1 SGHRS, CDR2 YFSETQ. The ends lost 3 bases at V and 8 bases at J; junction bases unmatched: 10. CDR3 coding DNA: TGCGCCAGCAGCTCCGAACTGACAGGGGGCGAAGAAAAACTGTTTTTT. It encodes CASSSELTGGEEKLFF.

This chain links TRBV2 with TRBJ1-2; TRBD1 might be the D (6 bases). The germline V gene encodes CDR1 SNHLY and CDR2 FYNNEI. V lost 3 bases and J 2 bases, leaving 10 bases between the germline ends. The length of the CDR3 is 14 residues. The CDR3 sequence: CASSDRGSNYGYTF. Here the CDR3 DNA reads TGTGCCAGCAGTGACAGGGGTTCAAACTATGGCTACACCTTC.

V gene TRBV4-2 combines with J gene TRBJ1-2; D unresolved. CDR3 length: 15 amino acids. Germline V CDR1 and CDR2: LGHNA, YNFKEQ. Trimming stripped 1 base from V and 3 bases from J, with 12 bases between. The CDR3 nucleotides read TGTGCCAGCAGCCAAGGGTCCGGGTTCCACTATGGCTACACCTTC. Translated, it gives CASSQGSGFHYGYTF.

V usage is TRBV5-1 and J usage is TRBJ2-2; tentatively, D is TRBD2 (5 bases). V lost 2 bases to trimming and J lost 1 base, with 9 bases between them. The CDR3 runs to 15 residues. Germline loops: CDR1 SGHRS, CDR2 YFSETQ. CDR3 region: CASSFPGMNTGELFF. CDR3 nucleotides: TGCGCCAGCAGCTTCCCCGGGATGAACACCGGGGAGCTGTTTTTT.

V usage is TRBV28 and J usage is TRBJ1-5; a possible D gene is TRBD1 (6 bases). Germline CDR1 reads MDHEN; CDR2 reads SYDVKM. The length of the CDR3 is 15 residues. V was clipped by 7 bases and J by 2 bases, with 15 bases between them. CDR3 nucleotides: TGTGCCAGCACTTTGGGGGCCCTGCGCAATCAGCCCCAGCATTTT. Residues: CASTLGALRNQPQHF.

This chain joins TRBV2 and TRBJ1-4; 8 positions match TRBD1. V lost 8 bases, J lost 8 bases, and 10 bases stayed unmatched. Per germline, CDR1 SNHLY and CDR2 FYNNEI. This CDR3 spans 14 amino acids. In nucleotides, the CDR3 is TGTGCCAGCGGCTCGGACAGGGAAGGCGAAAAACTGTTTTTT. Protein product: CASGSDREGEKLFF. The complete variable domain, with remaining parts taken from reference TRBV2 and TRBJ1-4, reads EPEVTQTPSHQVTQMGQEVILRCVPISNHLYFYWYRQILGQKVEFLVSFYNNEISEKSEIFDDQFSVERPDGSNFTLKIRSTKLEDSAMYFCASGSDREGEKLFFGSGTQLSVL.

The gene calls are TRBV11-3 and TRBJ2-3; TRBD1 aligns across 7 bases. Germline values: CDR1 SGHNT, CDR2 YENEEA. This CDR3 region has 16 residues. J lost 2 bases, V lost 3 bases, and 8 bases had no gene match. The CDR3 here is CASSLGTEGLTDTQYF. The CDR3 DNA sequence: TGTGCCAGCAGCTTGGGGACAGAAGGACTCACAGATACGCAGTATTTT.

V is TRBV19 and J is TRBJ1-2; the D is unclear. Germline CDR1 LNHDA, CDR2 SQIVND (reference sequence). This CDR3 has 11 residues. The V end lost 3 bases, the J end lost 6 bases, and 5 bases lay between the germline ends. The CDR3 nucleotides read TGTGCCAGTAGTATGGGCAATGGCTACACCTTC. This gives the protein CASSMGNGYTF.

The genes are TRBV10-1 and TRBJ1-5; 9 nucleotides align to TRBD1. The CDR3 is made up of 15 amino acids. Germline V gene lookup returns CDR1 WNHNN and CDR2 SYGVQD (reference sequence). V gave up 1 base and J gave up 4 bases; unmatched junction bases: 2. CDR3 loop: CASSEWGTGNQPQHF. CDR3 nucleotide sequence: TGCGCCAGCAGTGAGTGGGGGACAGGGAATCAGCCCCAGCATTTT.

This sequence joins TRBV7-8 and TRBJ1-2, with TRBD1 identical over 8 bases. V shed 3 bases and J 7 bases; nucleotides not matched to a gene: 16. The CDR3 length is 17 residues. Per the germline V gene, CDR1 is SGHVS and CDR2 is FQNEAQ. The CDR3: CASSLIARGRVTSGYTF. CDR3 nucleotides: TGTGCCAGCAGCTTGATAGCCAGGGGGCGCGTGACGAGTGGCTACACCTTC.

The CDR3 here is CASYSTGYEQYF. CDR3 nucleotide sequence: TGTGCCAGCTACTCCACTGGTTACGAGCAGTACTTC. The chain joins TRBV2 to TRBJ2-7; D uncertain. The CDR3 covers 12 residues. V lost 8 bases, J lost 4 bases, and 12 bases lay in between. Germline CDR1 reads SNHLY; CDR2 reads FYNNEI.

J is TRBJ1-6 and V is TRBV2; no definite D call. The CDR3 is made up of 14 amino acids. CDR1 is SNHLY, CDR2 FYNNEI, per germline. V lost 4 bases and J 14 bases, leaving 18 bases between the germline ends. CDR3 bases: TGTGCCAGCAGTGGCACCTTGGCGGCTGGCTCCCTCCACTTT. As protein: CASSGTLAAGSLHF.

This clone came up a few times. The J gene is TRBJ2-7, the V gene TRBV19, with D maybe TRBD2 (6 bases). With 9 bases removed from V and 3 bases from J, the gap between germline ends came to 18 bases. The germline CDR1 and CDR2 sequences are LNHDA and SQIVND (reference sequence). The CDR3 has 14 amino acids. CDR3: CASRPGLDRYEQYF. The CDR3 DNA reads as TGTGCCAGCAGACCGGGACTGGACCGCTACGAGCAGTACTTC.

The CDR3: CASSLGPGNTEAFF. The CDR3 DNA reads as TGTGCCAGCAGCTTAGGCCCAGGGAACACTGAAGCTTTCTTT. The chain recombines TRBV13 with TRBJ1-1; D uncertain. Germline assignment: CDR1 PRHDT and CDR2 FYEKMQ (reference sequence). There are 14 residues in the CDR3. Deletions cut 0 bases from V and 1 base from J, with 6 bases between.

The chain links TRBV30 to TRBJ1-5, with D perhaps TRBD1 (5 bases). The CDR3 covers 13 residues. Trimming shortened V by 0 bases and J by 7 bases, and 10 bases separated the two germline ends. Germline V gives CDR1 GTSNPN, CDR2 SVGIG (reference sequence). DNA of the CDR3: TGTGCCTGGAGTGTGGGAGGGGAGCAGCCCCAGCATTTT. Encoded protein: CAWSVGGEQPQHF.

This chain uses TRBV5-1 with TRBJ2-3, with 9 bases lining up with TRBD1. Germline V gene data show CDR1 as SGHRS and CDR2 as YFSETQ. CDR3 length equals 15 residues. The J segment lost 2 bases and the V segment lost 4 bases, leaving 5 bases of the junction unmatched. As DNA, the CDR3 is TGCGCCAGCAGCGCCGGGACAGGGTTCACAGATACGCAGTATTTT. As protein: CASSAGTGFTDTQYF.

This sequence joins TRBV10-3 and TRBJ2-7, with 11 bases lining up with TRBD2. The junction had 4 bases not matched to a gene; V was cut back by 8 bases and J by 1 base. Germline-derived CDR1 and CDR2 are ENHRY and SYGVKD. The length of the CDR3 is 14 residues. CDR3 DNA sequence: TGTGCCATCCGGGCTAGCGGGGGGTCCTACGAGCAGTACTTC. It translates to CAIRASGGSYEQYF.

V is TRBV9 and J is TRBJ2-3, with a possible D match to TRBD2 (7 bases). The CDR3 contains 14 residues. Between the trimmed V and J ends, which lost 3 bases and 4 bases, there was a span of 12 bases. Germline assignment: CDR1 SGDLS and CDR2 YYNGEE. CDR3 nucleotides: TGTGCCAGCAGCGCGGGGGGCTGGGCAGATACGCAGTATTTT. Amino acid sequence: CASSAGGWADTQYF.

The sample holds one count of this clone. The rearrangement joins TRBV5-1 to TRBJ2-3; 10 bases agree with TRBD1. J gave up 5 bases and V 4 bases, and 7 bases lay outside the gene matches. The CDR3 has 15 residues. Germline lookup yields CDR1 SGHRS and CDR2 YFSETQ. The CDR3 loop reads CASSARDRGIDTQYF. The CDR3 DNA reads as TGCGCCAGCAGCGCACGGGACAGGGGAATAGATACGCAGTATTTT.

The V call is TRBV2, the J call TRBJ1-5; TRBD1 matches at 11 bases. The CDR3 length is 16 residues. J gave up 5 bases and V 6 bases, and 9 bases lay outside the gene matches. Germline V lookup: CDR1 SNHLY, CDR2 FYNNEI. The CDR3 protein is CASRAGTGGEDQPQHF. CDR3 bases: TGTGCCAGCAGAGCCGGGACAGGGGGAGAGGATCAGCCCCAGCATTTT.

J is TRBJ2-6 and V is TRBV5-5; 8 bases agree with TRBD1. Germline assignment: CDR1 SGHKS and CDR2 YYEKEE (reference sequence). The CDR3 is 19 amino acids. V shed 0 bases, J shed 2 bases, and the junction held 10 bases outside the gene matches. CDR3 in amino acids: CASSLGFGQGTAGANVLTF. DNA of the CDR3: TGTGCCAGCAGCTTGGGGTTCGGACAGGGAACCGCTGGGGCCAACGTCCTGACTTTC.

This rearrangement joins TRBV5-1 to TRBJ2-2; TRBD2 might be the D (6 bases). The CDR3 covers 15 residues. From germline, CDR1 is SGHRS and CDR2 YFSETQ. Deletions cut 5 bases from V and 5 bases from J, with 16 bases between. The DNA for the CDR3 is TGCGCCAGCAGGCAATTGGGACTCCCTACCGGGGAGCTGTTTTTT. Its protein product is CASRQLGLPTGELFF.

V usage is TRBV5-4 and J usage is TRBJ1-3, with D perhaps TRBD1 (6 bases). The CDR3 spans 14 residues. V dropped 0 bases and J dropped 4 bases, with 8 bases sitting between them. Germline V gives CDR1 SGHNT, CDR2 YYREEE (reference sequence). The CDR3 coding sequence is TGTGCCAGCAGCTTGGACAGGGCGGGAAACACCATATATTTT. The encoded protein is CASSLDRAGNTIYF.

The V call is TRBV3-1 (or the pseudogene TRBV3-2), the J call TRBJ2-5, with TRBD1 matching over 9 bases. J lost 5 bases, V lost 0 bases, and 16 bases had no gene match. CDR1 and CDR2 (germline): LGHDT, YNNKEL (reference sequence). The CDR3 has 19 residues. In nucleotides, the CDR3 is TGTGCCAGCAGCCAAGACGCGGAGCTCGTACAGGGGGCTGGGGAGACCCAGTACTTC. This codes for CASSQDAELVQGAGETQYF.

The chain has TRBV30 and TRBJ1-3; no firm D call. The CDR3 covers 13 residues. CDR1 is GTSNPN, CDR2 SVGIG, per germline (reference sequence). The V end was cut by 5 bases, the J end by 2 bases, with 10 bases between. The chain's CDR3 is CAWALWPGNTIYF. CDR3 DNA: TGTGCCTGGGCCTTGTGGCCTGGAAACACCATATATTTT.

The rearrangement links TRBV30 to TRBJ2-7; 7 bases map to TRBD1. Germline trimming cut 0 bases from V and 1 base from J; bases unmatched to any gene: 6. Germline V lookup: CDR1 GTSNPN, CDR2 SVGIG (reference sequence). This CDR3 spans 15 amino acids. Here the CDR3 DNA reads TGTGCCTGGAGTGTATTAGGGACAGAATCCTACGAGCAGTACTTC. This sequence encodes CAWSVLGTESYEQYF.

This clone appeared a single time. V usage is TRBV5-1 and J usage is TRBJ1-5; D ambiguous. From germline, CDR1 is SGHRS and CDR2 YFSETQ. The CDR3 is made up of 14 amino acids. V gave up 8 bases and J gave up 3 bases, with 15 bases separating them. The CDR3 DNA reads TGCGCCAGTCGCTCGGGAGACGACAATCAGCCCCAGCATTTT. Translation: CASRSGDDNQPQHF. Full variable domain (rest looked up from reference TRBV5-1 and TRBJ1-5): KAGVTQTPRYLIKTRGQQVTLSCSPISGHRSVSWYQQTPGQGLQFLFEYFSETQRNKGNFPGRFSGRQFSNSRSEMNVSTLELGDSALYLCASRSGDDNQPQHFGDGTRLSIL.

This rearrangement joins TRBV18 to TRBJ1-2, with TRBD1 matching 9 bases. This CDR3 spans 16 amino acids. Trimming removed 5 bases from V and 6 bases from J; junction bases left unmatched: 13. CDR1 and CDR2 from the germline V gene are KGHSH and LQKENI. The chain's CDR3 is CASSEGNRDRENGYTF. The CDR3 DNA sequence: TGTGCCAGCTCAGAAGGTAACCGGGACAGGGAGAATGGCTACACCTTC.

This chain connects TRBV30 to TRBJ1-2; weak D call: TRBD1 (6 bases). The CDR3 spans 13 residues. V was pared by 2 bases and J by 7 bases, with 14 bases between. Germline V lookup: CDR1 GTSNPN, CDR2 SVGIG (reference sequence). CDR3 residues: CAWSRTEGGGYTF. The CDR3 nucleotides are TGTGCCTGGAGTAGGACAGAAGGGGGTGGCTACACCTTC.

This chain links TRBV28 with TRBJ2-1, with D perhaps TRBD1 (6 bases). Germline loops: CDR1 MDHEN, CDR2 SYDVKM. The CDR3 extends over 13 amino acids. V lost 6 bases to trimming and J lost 10 bases, with 16 bases between them. Written as DNA, the CDR3 is TGTGCCAGCAGAGTAGGACAGATCGGAGAGCAGTTCTTC. Encoded protein: CASRVGQIGEQFF.